What follows describes a single T cell receptor beta chain. The antigen is undetermined. The data derive from a study of cytomegalovirus exposure and HLA in healthy donors. Study conclusions and caveats: Highly shared variants forming one cluster were likely a sequencing artifact.

60 Vbeta and 13 Jbeta primers were used in PCR. The authors' processing: The count from a later analysis was some 83 million unique TCR beta chains, 9.5 million to 13 million of them shared. The data were produced by immunoSEQ multiplex PCR, yet TCRdb's version contains in-frame clones alone and is incomplete. That table is the source of V, J and clone size, and D and trimming were worked out from the DNA. The sample contains 100,000 to 140,000 clones, roughly 72% of which appear only once. Sequencing was carried out using PBMCs. The TCR was taken from a man aged 30-40 years in good health and CMV-seronegative.

CDR3 sequence: CASSPQTENQPQHF. Written as DNA, the CDR3 is TGTGCCAGTAGTCCCCAAACAGAGAATCAGCCCCAGCATTTT. The chain combines TRBV19 with TRBJ1-5, with D uncertain. V shed 5 bases and J shed 4 bases, with 12 bases lying between them. Per germline, CDR1 LNHDA and CDR2 SQIVND (reference sequence). This CDR3 contains 14 residues.